This T cell receptor beta chain was recovered during a study of blood T cells in healthy people across ages (dated by TCRdb to 2013 to 2016). Notes on the research overall: In model experiments, roughly one uniquely barcoded TCR beta cDNA molecule per two T cells was captured by template switching. The study measured age-related changes in TCR beta repertoire diversity using deep sequencing normalized with unique cDNA molecular identifiers. Four age groups were formed from the donors: young (average around 15 years), middle-aged (less than 40), aged (over 55) and long-lived (less than 85). To avoid experimental bias, donors of different ages were distributed randomly across sequencing lanes. Two additional independent replicas of 1 million unique cDNA reads from the same blood draw were analyzed for two donors (one aged 18 to 29 and one aged 80 or older). Here is what the overall study found, with its caveats: There was a strong correlation between observed TCR beta diversity and the percentage of naive T cells measured by flow cytometry. Since profiling was done on bulk unsorted PBMCs, naive and antigen-experienced compartments could not be conclusively compared. Compared with the aged group, the long-lived group had more naive CD4+ T cells, fewer expanded clones and increased TCR diversity, a pattern suggesting age selection. As age increased, observed TCR beta diversity per million T cells dropped in a roughly linear way, and a significant reduction was already evident by age 40. Because the CMV infection status of the donors was unknown, age-related changes in expanded clonotypes may potentially have been confounded. Estimates of total diversity from one million sequenced T cells were regarded as lower bounds and underestimates.

V lost 5 bases and J lost 0 bases; the stretch between them is 11 bases long. The CDR3, cysteine through phenylalanine, is 14 amino acids long. CDR3 DNA only is kept here, 42 bases in frame from base 1. CDR1 SGHTA and CDR2 FQGNSA were looked up in the germline V gene. Library preparation used 5' RACE. Sequencer: Illumina HiSeq 2500. A second PCR of 7 to 11 cycles was run with a J-beta primer mix and a sample-barcoded 5' primer. Each TCR beta cDNA molecule received a unique molecular identifier from a template-switch 5' adaptor carrying 12 random nucleotides. Each sample yielded at least 3 million CDR3-containing paired-end reads. First-strand cDNA was synthesized from all RNA with the Mint cDNA synthesis kit, primed by a TRBC-specific oligonucleotide. Following uracil-DNA glycosylase treatment, all cDNA underwent a first 18-cycle PCR with the universal primers M1SS and BC2_uni_R. The paper's data handling went like this. Normalization of each sample was performed by random selection of 1 million high-quality reads, each carrying a distinct molecular identifier. Instead of being binned into consensus sequences, reads that shared molecular identifiers were thrown out. MiTCR, with a Q25 quality threshold and the strictest error-elimination algorithm, was used for CDR3 identification, clonotype clustering and error correction. A nonparametric unseen species model with Euler transformation was used to estimate a lower bound on total TCR beta diversity. TCRdb reprocessed the public reads (quality trimming at Q25 with fastp, clone calling with MiXCR) and kept in-frame beta chains. Every entry covers one CDR3 protein and lists the most common genes and DNA from its rows. TCRdb, rather than the study authors, made the V and J calls. This sample comprises approximately 730,000 distinct CDR3 sequences, around 40% of them detected only once. In total, the top ten clones hold approximately 22% of the sample.

The donors were roughly 38 Caucasian individuals from Russia, aged roughly 6 to 100 years, who were systemically healthy. Each donor gave ten milliliters of peripheral blood, collected into EDTA-treated Vacutainer tubes. PBMCs were isolated by Ficoll-Paque density-gradient centrifugation, with at least 7 million obtained per sample. Trizol reagent was used to extract total RNA from PBMCs, with at least 6 micrograms per sample. The percentages of naive CD45RAhigh/CD27high T cells were determined by flow cytometry on a PBMC aliquot from every donor. Concerning this clonotype: Its recognized antigen is unknown. A much larger clone lies one base from this, so it may be a read error.

The sequence was collected from a woman aged 60-75 years in good health. The sequencing input was blood. The rearranged chain carries TRBV7-2 and TRBJ2-7; possibly the D gene is TRBD2, per 6 matching bases. In nucleotide form, the sequence is TGTGCCAGCAGCGTGTCGGGAGCCTCCTACGAGCAGTACTTC. The encoded protein is CASSVSGASYEQYF. Full variable domain (CDR3 extended with the reference TRBV7-2 and TRBJ2-7 proteins): GAGVSQSPSNKVTEKGKDVELRCDPISGHTALYWYRQSLGQGLEFLIYFQGNSAPDKSGLPSDRFSAERTGGSVSTLTIQRTQQEDSAVYLCASSVSGASYEQYFGPGTRLTVT.